This T cell receptor beta chain was recorded in a study of blood T cells in healthy people across ages. A sample-barcoded 5' primer and a J-beta primer mix were used in a second PCR of about 7 to 12 cycles. One entry per CDR3 protein, called by TCRdb with MiXCR from the 5' RACE reads. The table has over a million distinct CDR3 sequences, 40% to 50% seen once. The receptor comes from a woman aged 55-70 years in good health. The sample taken for sequencing was blood.

CDR3 amino acids: CASSRTGFTYNEQFF. The CDR3 nucleotides read TGTGCCAGCAGCCGGACAGGGTTTACCTACAATGAGCAGTTCTTC. The gene calls are TRBV11-1 and TRBJ2-1; 8 bases line up with TRBD1. The germline gives CDR1 SGHAT, CDR2 FQDESV (reference sequence). Trimming removed 5 bases from V and 2 bases from J; junction bases left unmatched: 5. CDR3 length: 15 amino acids.